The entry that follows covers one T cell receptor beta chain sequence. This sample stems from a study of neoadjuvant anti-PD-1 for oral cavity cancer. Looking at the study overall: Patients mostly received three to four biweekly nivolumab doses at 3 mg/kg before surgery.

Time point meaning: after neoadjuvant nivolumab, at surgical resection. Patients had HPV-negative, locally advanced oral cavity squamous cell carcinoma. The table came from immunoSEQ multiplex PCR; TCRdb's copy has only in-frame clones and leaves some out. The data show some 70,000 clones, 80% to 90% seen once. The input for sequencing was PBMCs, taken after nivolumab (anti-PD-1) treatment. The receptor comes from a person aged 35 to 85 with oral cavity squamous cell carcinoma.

CDR3: CASSIRQGSLNEQFF. CDR3 bases: TGTGCCAGCAGTATCCGACAGGGCTCCCTCAATGAGCAGTTCTTC. The chain uses TRBV6-1 and TRBJ2-1, with 7 bases fitting TRBD1. With V trimmed by 5 bases and J by 6 bases, 10 bases remained unmatched. CDR1 is MNHNS, CDR2 SASEGT, per germline. This CDR3 comprises 15 residues.